This T cell receptor beta chain stems from a study of regulatory T cells in long-lasting Graves disease. Regarding time point: newly diagnosed GD, antithyroid drugs for less than 3 months. RNA isolated from PBMCs was used to make the TCR library. A roughly 8.1-milliliter sample of peripheral blood was drawn into EDTA tubes. This clonotype was found a few times. Its antigen is as yet unknown. General study points: Persistent disease favored TRBV28, TRBJ1-2 and TRBJ2-5.

V lost 1 base and J lost 8, with 12 bases in between. Germline V gives CDR1 DFQATT, CDR2 SNEGSKA (reference sequence). The CDR3 is 14 residues long. For TCR beta, libraries came from iRepertoire HTBI primers and Arm-PCR of CDR3 regions. TCRdb fed the multiplex PCR reads into MiXCR, producing one record per CDR3 protein. The sample lists about 330,000 distinct CDR3 sequences, around 16% occurring once. These data are also associated with another study on T cells in Graves' hyperthyroidism and ophthalmopathy. That paper adds: The TCR CDR3 was amplified in a first-round RT-PCR using the HTBI primer set. The model's output predicted ophthalmopathy at a median of roughly 6.9 months prior to onset.

This sequence was found in a young woman with Graves disease. The chain uses TRBV20-1 and TRBJ1-6; D possibly corresponds to TRBD1 (6 bases). The sample was peripheral blood mononuclear cells (PBMCs), taken at new diagnosis, from a patient treated with antithyroid drugs. DNA of the CDR3: TGCAGTGCTAGAGGGGGGGCCTGGGATTCACCCCTCCACTTT. Protein sequence: CSARGGAWDSPLHF.